The 28 T cell receptor beta chains below all came from one sample that was sequenced in a study of cytomegalovirus exposure and HLA in healthy donors (dated by TCRdb to about 2017). Library creation used the immunoSEQ multiplex PCR assay. A mixture of 60 forward primers for TCR Vbeta segments and 13 reverse primers for TCR Jbeta segments was used in the multiplex PCR. TCRdb mirrors the immuneACCESS table, restricted to in-frame sequences. Some clones are absent from its copies; in checked studies, under half trace to an unresolved V gene, and the reason for the others is unknown. Here the sample has some 150,000 clones; roughly 9% occur a single time. The ten most abundant clones make up roughly 6.4% of the sample. Sequencing was performed on PBMCs. The source is a middle-aged woman in good health and CMV-seropositive.

There are a few counts of this clone. At one end the junction does not follow the germline gene, possibly because of a read error. The chain uses TRBV7-8 and TRBJ2-7; 8 bases line up with TRBD1. There are 16 residues in the CDR3. CDR1 and CDR2 (germline): SGHVS, FQNEAQ. The CDR3 DNA reads as TGTGCCAGCAGCTTAGGGCCCCAGGCAGGGGGCTGGGCTCAGGACTTC. Amino acid sequence: CASSLGPQAGGWAQDF.

This clone was counted only a few times. The chain is built from TRBV5-1 and TRBJ1-6; 10 nucleotides agree with TRBD1. Unmatched junction bases numbered 12, after V lost 6 bases and J lost 9 bases. CDR1 and CDR2 (germline): SGHRS, YFSETQ. The CDR3 contains 16 residues. The CDR3 region is CASTETGGGASSPLHF. The CDR3 DNA sequence: TGCGCCAGCACGGAGACAGGGGGCGGCGCGAGTTCACCCCTCCACTTT.

This chain uses TRBV5-4 with TRBJ1-2; D ambiguous. The germline CDR1 and CDR2 sequences are SGHNT and YYREEE (reference sequence). CDR3 length: 13 residues. V was clipped by 0 bases and J by 9 bases, with 12 bases between them. The CDR3 nucleotides read TGTGCCAGCAGCTTGGGCCTGTCATCTAGCTACACCTTC. Protein product: CASSLGLSSSYTF.

The DNA for the CDR3 is TGTGCCAGCAGACAAGGACAGACGTATAGCAATCAGCCCCAGCATTTT. This gives the protein CASRQGQTYSNQPQHF. The genes are TRBV6-6 and TRBJ1-5; the D gene is possibly TRBD1 (6 bases). CDR1 is MNHNY, CDR2 SVGAGI, per germline (reference sequence). The CDR3 covers 16 residues. Trimming took 6 bases from V and 0 from J, leaving 15 bases between them.

This clone was observed a handful of times. J is TRBJ2-5 and V is TRBV4-2, with TRBD1 identical over 9 bases. CDR3 length: 14 residues. In germline, CDR1 is LGHNA, CDR2 YNFKEQ. With V trimmed by 0 bases and J by 5 bases, 1 base remained unmatched. CDR3 in DNA: TGTGCCAGCAGCCAAGACGGACAGGGGGAGACCCAGTACTTC. Its translation is CASSQDGQGETQYF.

J is TRBJ2-5 and V is TRBV5-4; 7 positions agree with TRBD1. The J call may be incorrect, as the DNA end agrees better with TRBJ2-7. The CDR3 extends over 18 amino acids. Germline loops: CDR1 SGHNT, CDR2 YYREEE (reference sequence). The CDR3 reads CASSLVRAGGRAPLEQYF. The CDR3 DNA follows: TGTGCCAGCAGCTTGGTGCGGGCAGGGGGTAGGGCCCCCCTCGAGCAGTACTTC.

This clone was counted a few times. The chain employs TRBV5-4 and TRBJ1-1; D is undetermined. The V end was cut by 3 bases, the J end by 1 base, with 16 bases between. Germline V CDR1 and CDR2: SGHNT, YYREEE (reference sequence). CDR3 length: 16 amino acids. DNA of the CDR3: TGTGCCAGCAGCTCTAACGGGAGATGGGCGAACACTGAAGCTTTCTTT. Translated: CASSSNGRWANTEAFF.

This clone was recorded at least ten times. The chain has TRBV9 and TRBJ2-3; D possibly corresponds to TRBD1 (5 bases). Between the trimmed V and J ends, which lost 4 bases and 4 bases, there was a span of 19 bases. The CDR3 totals 16 residues. The germline V gene has CDR1 SGDLS and CDR2 YYNGEE. CDR3 in DNA: TGTGCCAGCAGCTCCCGGGTGGGGCAGGGCGCAGATACGCAGTATTTT. Translation gives CASSSRVGQGADTQYF.

The V call is TRBV10-2, the J call TRBJ1-2, with 8 bases identical to TRBD1. The CDR3 totals 14 residues. Germline CDR1 and CDR2: WSHSY and SAAADI. J gave up 8 bases and V 5 bases, and 10 bases lay outside the gene matches. The CDR3 DNA reads as TGCGCCAGCAGTTCAGACAGGGGTCTTAGGGGCTACACCTTC. This gives the protein CASSSDRGLRGYTF.

This clone was picked up a small number of times. The CDR3 spells CASSSDRDRTNSPLHF. The CDR3 region has the DNA TGTGCCAGCAGCAGCGACCGGGACAGGACGAATTCACCCCTCCACTTT. The gene calls are TRBV7-9 and TRBJ1-6; 8 positions agree with TRBD1. The CDR3 covers 16 residues. Trimming removed 5 bases from V and 7 bases from J; junction bases left unmatched: 10. Germline lookup yields CDR1 SEHNR and CDR2 FQNEAQ (reference sequence). Full variable domain (outside the CDR3, taken from reference TRBV7-9 and TRBJ1-6): DTGVSQNPRHKITKRGQNVTFRCDPISEHNRLYWYRQTLGQGPEFLTYFQNEAQLEKSRLLSDRFSAERPKGSFSTLEIQRTEQGDSAMYLCASSSDRDRTNSPLHFGNGTRLTVT.

This clone was found a few times. The rearrangement links TRBV29-1 to TRBJ2-3; no firm D call. Germline loops: CDR1 SQVTM, CDR2 ANQGSEA. V was pared by 5 bases and J by 6 bases, with 15 bases between. The CDR3 loop spans 13 amino acids. The CDR3 loop reads CSVTDLETDTQYF. CDR3 sequence (DNA): TGCAGCGTTACGGATCTAGAGACCGATACGCAGTATTTT.

This chain connects TRBV5-1 to TRBJ2-5; 10 nucleotides agree with TRBD2. Germline CDR1 reads SGHRS; CDR2 reads YFSETQ. After removal of 1 base from V and 4 bases from J, the junction contained 4 bases not matched to a gene. CDR3 size: 15 residues. CDR3 sequence reads: CASSLFSGGLETQYF. As DNA, the CDR3 is TGCGCCAGCAGCTTGTTTAGCGGGGGGCTAGAGACCCAGTACTTC.

The V and J genes are TRBV5-1 and TRBJ1-1; the D gene is possibly TRBD1 (5 bases). The CDR3 totals 17 residues. From germline, CDR1 is SGHRS and CDR2 YFSETQ. The V and J ends lost 4 bases and 5 bases respectively, with 24 bases between them. DNA for the CDR3: TGCGCCAGCAGCACTCCCAGATGGCGGGGGGAGAGGACTGAAGCTTTCTTT. This codes for CASSTPRWRGERTEAFF.

The chain uses TRBV18 and TRBJ1-2, with TRBD1 matching 7 bases. This CDR3 comprises 15 residues. V gave up 3 bases and J gave up 0 bases; unmatched junction bases: 4. Per the germline V gene, CDR1 is KGHSH and CDR2 is LQKENI. CDR3 in DNA: TGTGCCAGCTCACCGGAGGGGGCTGCTAACTATGGCTACACCTTC. Its protein is CASSPEGAANYGYTF.

J is TRBJ2-3 and V is TRBV18; D is possibly TRBD1 (5 bases). Germline loops: CDR1 KGHSH, CDR2 LQKENI. This CDR3 comprises 15 residues. Trimming took off 1 base at V and 1 base at J, with 9 bases between the two ends. The CDR3 here is CASSPRQGGTDTQYF. Here the CDR3 DNA reads TGTGCCAGCTCACCACGTCAGGGCGGCACAGATACGCAGTATTTT.

This clone came up a few times. The V and J genes are TRBV6-6 and TRBJ2-5; 8 bases are a match to TRBD2. Germline V gene sequence: CDR1 MNHNY, CDR2 SVGAGI (reference sequence). V lost 4 bases and J lost 4; bases outside the gene matches: 11. This CDR3 is built from 16 residues. CDR3 DNA sequence: TGTGCCAGCAGTTTCGCCGGGACTAGTGGCTCAGAGACCCAGTACTTC. It yields the protein CASSFAGTSGSETQYF.

V usage is TRBV5-1 and J usage is TRBJ2-7, with D possibly matching TRBD1 (6 bases). V was trimmed by 4 bases and J by 1 base, leaving 12 bases between them. In germline, CDR1 is SGHRS, CDR2 YFSETQ. The CDR3 runs to 14 residues. The CDR3 here is CASSVDSASYEQYF. CDR3 bases: TGCGCCAGCAGCGTGGACAGTGCATCCTACGAGCAGTACTTC.

As DNA, the CDR3 is TGTGCCAGCAGCCCTAGCGGGGGGGTTTTCTACAATGAGCAGTTCTTC. This gives the protein CASSPSGGVFYNEQFF. The chain couples TRBV7-6 to TRBJ2-1; 12 nucleotides match TRBD2. V lost 5 bases to trimming and J lost 3 bases; unmatched junction nucleotides: 5. Germline CDR1 and CDR2: SGHVS and FNYEAQ. The CDR3 loop spans 16 amino acids.

This clone was seen more than once but under ten times. The J gene is TRBJ2-5, the V gene TRBV15; TRBD2 matches 16 bases. This CDR3 has 16 residues. CDR1 and CDR2 (germline): LNHNV, YYDKDF (reference sequence). V was clipped by 4 bases and J by 4 bases; unmatched bases: 3. Written as DNA, the CDR3 is TGTGCCACCAGCACGGGACTAGCGGGGGGGAGAGAGACCCAGTACTTC. It translates to CATSTGLAGGRETQYF. Looking up the rest from reference TRBV15 and TRBJ2-5 gives the full variable domain: DAMVIQNPRYQVTQFGKPVTLSCSQTLNHNVMYWYQQKSSQAPKLLFHYYDKDFNNEADTPDNFQSRRPNTSFCFLDIRSPGLGDTAMYLCATSTGLAGGRETQYFGPGTRLLVL.

V usage is TRBV5-1 and J usage is TRBJ1-1; 7 bases map to TRBD1. V trimming: 3 bases; J trimming: 5 bases; junction bases outside the gene matches: 7. The CDR3 has 14 residues. CDR1 and CDR2 (germline): SGHRS, YFSETQ. CDR3 region: CASSYSRGQTEAFF. The CDR3 DNA is TGCGCCAGCAGCTATTCGAGGGGGCAAACTGAAGCTTTCTTT.

The chain combines TRBV5-8 with TRBJ2-1; no definite D call. The CDR3 sequence is 12 residues long. In germline, CDR1 is SGHTS, CDR2 YDEGEE. V was cut by 4 bases and J by 8 bases, with 10 bases left in between. This chain's CDR3 is CASSAFNYEQFF. As DNA, the CDR3 is TGTGCCAGCAGCGCCTTCAACTATGAGCAGTTCTTC.

This clone occurred a few times. The V gene is TRBV29-1, the J gene TRBJ2-2; D ambiguous. V lost 5 bases to trimming and J lost 3 bases, with 7 bases between them. Per germline, CDR1 SQVTM and CDR2 ANQGSEA. This CDR3 has 12 residues. The CDR3 sequence is CSVYRDTGELFF. The CDR3 DNA sequence: TGCAGCGTTTACAGAGACACCGGGGAGCTGTTTTTT.

This clone was picked up a small number of times. The chain combines TRBV29-1 with TRBJ2-5, with 12 bases that match TRBD2. With V trimmed by 6 bases and J by 5 bases, 25 bases remained unmatched. The CDR3 covers 20 residues. Per germline, CDR1 SQVTM and CDR2 ANQGSEA. CDR3 amino acids: CSVYPPGLAGAHPSEETQYF. For the CDR3, the DNA is TGCAGCGTCTACCCGCCGGGACTAGCGGGCGCTCACCCATCCGAGGAGACCCAGTACTTC.

This clone appeared a single time. The chain combines TRBV13 with TRBJ1-4; D is undetermined. The germline V gene encodes CDR1 PRHDT and CDR2 FYEKMQ (reference sequence). The CDR3 runs to 13 residues. The V end lost 6 bases, the J end lost 3 bases, and 8 bases lay between the germline ends. CDR3 in DNA: TGTGCCAGCAGTGAGGGCCCTAATGAAAAACTGTTTTTT. This sequence encodes CASSEGPNEKLFF.

The chain uses TRBV5-4 and TRBJ2-5; no firm D call. Germline-derived CDR1 and CDR2 are SGHNT and YYREEE (reference sequence). The germline V and J ends were trimmed by 2 bases and 5 bases, with 10 bases remaining between them. The length of the CDR3 is 13 residues. Written as DNA, the CDR3 is TGTGCCAGCAGCTTTAGTATCTCGGAGACCCAGTACTTC. It encodes CASSFSISETQYF.

The sample holds a few counts of this clone. The chain couples TRBV18 to TRBJ1-1; 8 nucleotides match TRBD1. The J segment lost 7 bases and the V segment lost 4 bases, leaving 2 bases of the junction unmatched. Per the germline V gene, CDR1 is KGHSH and CDR2 is LQKENI. The CDR3 is made up of 12 amino acids. Written as DNA, the CDR3 is TGTGCCAGCTCACAGGACAGGGATGAAGCTTTCTTT. It translates to CASSQDRDEAFF.

As to this clone: The same CDR3 is also encoded by other DNA sequences in this sample. The chain employs TRBV5-4 and TRBJ1-2; the D gene is possibly TRBD1 (5 bases). CDR1 is SGHNT and CDR2 is YYREEE in the germline V gene (reference sequence). V dropped 3 bases and J dropped 3 bases, with 15 bases sitting between them. This CDR3 is built from 15 residues. CDR3: CASSYGGGGDYGYTF. CDR3 coding DNA: TGTGCCAGCAGCTACGGCGGGGGGGGAGACTATGGCTACACCTTC. The full variable domain, rest sourced from reference TRBV5-4 and TRBJ1-2, is ETGVTQSPTHLIKTRGQQVTLRCSSQSGHNTVSWYQQALGQGPQFIFQYYREEENGRGNFPPRFSGLQFPNYSSELNVNALELDDSALYLCASSYGGGGDYGYTFGSGTRLTVV.

J is TRBJ2-7 and V is TRBV7-9; possibly TRBD1 for D (5 bases). Germline assignment: CDR1 SEHNR and CDR2 FQNEAQ (reference sequence). Trimming left V 3 bases short and J 7 bases short, with 13 bases between. CDR3 length equals 13 residues. The CDR3 DNA is TGTGCCAGCAGCTTGGGGCCTGTGGGGGAGCAGTACTTC. Translation: CASSLGPVGEQYF.